The clone carrying this TCR beta chain has a handful of counts. The antigen remains undetermined. This sample's time point: pretreatment peripheral blood. The record originates from a study of PD-L1 blockade in urothelial cancer. Study-level information: Researchers looked at the blood 3 weeks (second dose) and 6 weeks after treatment began.

The data were produced by immunoSEQ multiplex PCR, yet TCRdb's version contains in-frame clones alone and is incomplete. The sample records roughly 120,000 clones, approximately 84% being singletons. Study-wide results and caveats: Below-median pretreatment blood TCR clonality was associated with improved progression-free and overall survival.

Sequencing was performed on PBMCs, taken around atezolizumab (anti-PD-L1) treatment. The sequence derives from a man aged 45 to 65 with urothelial cancer.

The CDR3 DNA follows: TGTGCCAGCAGCTACCCGGGACAGGTTAACGAGCAGTACTTC. This gives the protein CASSYPGQVNEQYF. The chain joins TRBV11-2 to TRBJ2-7; 8 bases map to TRBD1. After removal of 4 bases from V and 5 bases from J, the junction contained 7 bases not matched to a gene. CDR3 length: 14 amino acids. Germline V gene data show CDR1 as SGHAT and CDR2 as FQNNGV. Full variable domain (missing parts from reference TRBV11-2 and TRBJ2-7): EAGVAQSPRYKIIEKRQSVAFWCNPISGHATLYWYQQILGQGPKLLIQFQNNGVVDDSQLPKDRFSAERLKGVDSTLKIQPAKLEDSAVYLCASSYPGQVNEQYFGPGTRLTVT.